These 18 T cell receptor beta chains were all obtained from the same sample, sequenced in a study of response to subunit inactivated influenza vaccine. TCRdb independently ran MiXCR on the RT-PCR reads; one entry per CDR3 protein. The data show around 850,000 distinct CDR3 sequences, approximately 18% seen once. Here the sequenced sample was PBMCs from blood, taken around 5 days after vaccination. These receptor sequences come from a man between 45 and 60 years old who received an inactivated influenza vaccine.

This chain connects TRBV4-1 to TRBJ2-2; no firm D call. The ends were cut back, 7 bases at V and 7 bases at J, with 16 bases in the middle. The CDR3 is made up of 14 amino acids. Germline CDR1 and CDR2: MGHRA and YSYEKL. This chain's CDR3 is CASNQWVDRGELFF. In DNA, the CDR3 is TGCGCCAGCAATCAATGGGTTGACCGCGGGGAGCTGTTTTTT.

The chain recombines TRBV12-3 or TRBV12-4 with TRBJ1-5; no clear D. The CDR3 loop spans 15 amino acids. V was cut by 3 bases and J by 4 bases, with 13 bases left in between. CDR3 DNA: TGTGCCAGCAGTTTCGAGGCCAGACCGAATCAGCCCCAGCATTTT. It is translated as CASSFEARPNQPQHF.

The V and J genes are TRBV7-6 and TRBJ1-2; D might be TRBD1 (5 bases). The germline V gene encodes CDR1 SGHVS and CDR2 FNYEAQ. The CDR3 has 14 amino acids. V lost 5 bases to trimming and J lost 7 bases, with 17 bases between them. The CDR3 loop reads CASSLGDPGRGYTF. The CDR3 DNA is TGTGCCAGCAGCCTAGGGGACCCAGGTCGTGGCTACACCTTC.

This chain uses TRBV9 with TRBJ2-3; 7 bases map to TRBD1. The J segment lost 5 bases and the V segment lost 4 bases, leaving 13 bases of the junction unmatched. CDR3 size: 16 residues. Germline V lookup: CDR1 SGDLS, CDR2 YYNGEE. As DNA, the CDR3 is TGTGCCAGCAGCCCGTGGACAGGTTACGGTGAAGATACGCAGTATTTT. This gives the protein CASSPWTGYGEDTQYF.

The chain uses TRBV5-1 and TRBJ2-7; D could derive from TRBD1 or TRBD2 (5 bases each). Trimming stripped 0 bases from V and 7 bases from J, with 17 bases between. This CDR3 comprises 15 residues. CDR1 SGHRS and CDR2 YFSETQ come from the germline V gene. CDR3 residues: CASSLDGTSYGEQYF. CDR3 DNA: TGCGCCAGCAGCTTGGACGGGACCTCATACGGGGAGCAGTACTTC.

The chain couples TRBV20-1 to TRBJ2-5; D not resolved. Germline V gene data show CDR1 as DFQATT and CDR2 as SNEGSKA (reference sequence). The CDR3 consists of 12 residues. Trimming removed 1 base from V and 4 bases from J, with 7 bases in between. DNA of the CDR3: TGCAGTGCTAGAGGGCAGCGAGAGACCCAGTACTTC. This translates into CSARGQRETQYF.

This clonotype was counted only a few times. J is TRBJ2-7 and V is TRBV7-2; tentative D call: TRBD1 (6 bases). Germline loops: CDR1 SGHTA, CDR2 FQGNSA. The CDR3 spans 15 residues. V shed 1 base and J shed 7 bases, with 17 bases lying between them. CDR3 region: CASSLVDSALVEQYF. The DNA of the CDR3 is TGTGCCAGCAGCTTAGTGGACAGTGCTTTGGTTGAGCAGTACTTC.

This clonotype was counted a few times. CDR3 coding DNA: TGTGCCACCAGTCGCCAGGTTGGGGGTGAGCAGTTCTTC. Amino acids: CATSRQVGGEQFF. The chain has TRBV24-1 and TRBJ2-1, with D perhaps given as TRBD1 or TRBD2 (5 bases each). The germline V gene encodes CDR1 KGHDR and CDR2 SFDVKD. V was shortened by 6 bases and J by 9 bases, with 14 bases between the two germline ends. The CDR3 has 13 amino acids.

The chain couples TRBV6-1 to TRBJ1-1; a weak D match, TRBD1 (5 bases). Germline CDR1 reads MNHNS; CDR2 reads SASEGT. Trimming stripped 8 bases from V and 2 bases from J, with 18 bases between. The CDR3 contains 15 residues. The CDR3 DNA reads as TGTGCCAGCTCCTCCAGACCCGGGACTAACACTGAAGCTTTCTTT. Translated: CASSSRPGTNTEAFF.

This clonotype was detected only a few times. V is TRBV20-1 and J is TRBJ2-2; TRBD2 aligns across 10 bases. CDR3 length: 16 residues. Trimming cost V 3 bases and J 1 base; bases outside gene matches: 5. Germline V gene sequence: CDR1 DFQATT, CDR2 SNEGSKA (reference sequence). CDR3 protein: CSARPTSGMNTGELFF. The CDR3 DNA reads TGCAGTGCTAGGCCTACTAGCGGGATGAACACCGGGGAGCTGTTTTTT.

V and J are TRBV4-1 and TRBJ2-7; TRBD2 agrees at 7 bases. The CDR3 consists of 16 residues. Looked up from germline, CDR1 is MGHRA and CDR2 is YSYEKL. J was trimmed by 2 bases and V by 3 bases; bases with no gene match: 10. This CDR3 reads CASSHPGGSTTYEQYF. CDR3 in DNA: TGCGCCAGCAGCCACCCGGGAGGCAGTACTACCTACGAGCAGTACTTC.

The rearrangement joins TRBV10-3 to TRBJ2-2, with D unresolved. The CDR3 loop spans 16 amino acids. Trimming removed 6 bases from V and 0 bases from J, with 14 bases in between. The germline CDR1 and CDR2 sequences are ENHRY and SYGVKD. CDR3 DNA sequence: TGTGCCATCAGCCGTTTTGGGGATACGAACACCGGGGAGCTGTTTTTT. It specifies CAISRFGDTNTGELFF.

The chain couples TRBV5-1 to TRBJ1-1; 8 bases fit TRBD1. Germline CDR1 SGHRS, CDR2 YFSETQ. Trimming cost V 3 bases and J 6 bases; bases outside gene matches: 10. The CDR3 totals 15 residues. The CDR3 DNA is TGCGCCAGCAGCTCCTTCGGACAGGGATCGGCTGAAGCTTTCTTT. Its translation: CASSSFGQGSAEAFF. Full variable domain (remainder filled in from reference TRBV5-1 and TRBJ1-1): KAGVTQTPRYLIKTRGQQVTLSCSPISGHRSVSWYQQTPGQGLQFLFEYFSETQRNKGNFPGRFSGRQFSNSRSEMNVSTLELGDSALYLCASSSFGQGSAEAFFGQGTRLTVV.

This clonotype was found once. The CDR3, as DNA: TGTGCCAGCAGTCGTGACCTTCTCACCGGGGAGCTGTTTTTT. As protein: CASSRDLLTGELFF. The chain uses TRBV28 and TRBJ2-2; D ambiguous. Trimming left V 5 bases short and J 4 bases short, with 11 bases between. The CDR3 totals 14 residues. In germline, CDR1 is MDHEN, CDR2 SYDVKM.

This clonotype was counted a few times. The chain uses TRBV20-1 and TRBJ2-7; possible D gene TRBD1, 6 bases. The CDR3 has 13 residues. Germline V CDR1 and CDR2: DFQATT, SNEGSKA (reference sequence). Trimming took 3 bases from V and 2 from J, leaving 11 bases between them. The CDR3 region is CSARKTGTYEQYF. The CDR3 DNA follows: TGCAGTGCTAGGAAGACAGGAACCTACGAGCAGTACTTC.

The rearrangement links TRBV5-6 to TRBJ2-2; D is uncertain. There are 16 residues in the CDR3. The germline gives CDR1 SGHDT, CDR2 YYEEEE. V was cut by 1 base and J by 2 bases, with 12 bases left in between. The chain's CDR3 is CASSLFEKPNTGELFF. CDR3 sequence (DNA): TGTGCCAGCAGCTTGTTCGAAAAGCCCAACACCGGGGAGCTGTTTTTT.

The V call is TRBV21-1, the J call TRBJ2-1; TRBD2 is the table's D call and was not checked against the DNA. TRBV21-1 is a pseudogene. The CDR3 runs to 15 residues. The CDR3 coding sequence is TGTGCCAGCAGCAAAGAGGAGGGAACTTACAATGAGCAGTTCTTC. Translating gives CASSKEEGTYNEQFF.

This clonotype was detected a few times. This chain links TRBV5-1 with TRBJ1-4, with 9 bases identical to TRBD1. The V gene end was trimmed by 2 bases and the J gene end by 7 bases; junction bases not matched to a gene: 3. This CDR3 contains 14 residues. In germline, CDR1 is SGHRS, CDR2 YFSETQ. The CDR3 DNA follows: TGCGCCAGCAGCTTCACACAGGGGGCTGAAAAACTGTTTTTT. Its protein product is CASSFTQGAEKLFF.